This T cell receptor (beta chain) came from a study of blood T cell repertoires in COVID-19. Study in general: Samples taken during acute and convalescent COVID-19 were collected in the United States, Italy and Spain. In each case, the material was cDNA or gDNA derived from T cells, B-cell-depleted T cells, or PBMCs.

The ends lost 6 bases at V and 9 bases at J; junction bases unmatched: 8. CDR3 length equals 12 residues. Assay used: immunoSEQ multiplex PCR; TCRdb lists only in-frame clones, some missing. The table lists approximately 160,000 clones, around 81% of them singletons. This clone occurred once. This sequence joins TRBV12-3 or TRBV12-4 and TRBJ2-7; 7 bases line up with TRBD1. This sequence was found in a man aged 65 to 85 who had recovered from COVID-19. Material: peripheral blood. The CDR3 loop is CASRRQGVAQYF. The CDR3 bases are TGTGCCAGCAGGCGACAGGGAGTAGCGCAGTACTTC.